A selection of T cell receptor beta chains follows, all from one sample in a study of vaccination and CD4 T cells after COVID-19. Antigens of these TCRs are unknown. TCRdb re-called the PCR reads with MiXCR, one entry per CDR3 protein. The sample carries 13,000 or so distinct CDR3 sequences, approximately 63% recorded once. The sequenced sample was CD4+ T cells from blood, cultured in vitro. These receptor sequences come from a human donor who had recovered from COVID-19. The CDR3 runs from the conserved cysteine through the conserved F or W. Fields, in order: V gene, J gene, clone size, D gene, CDR3 protein, CDR3 DNA. D genes are given only for firm matches. Part of the rows lack a size; the others show once, few, many or a class for expanded clones.

TRBV6-2/TRBV6-3	TRBJ2-2	-	-	CASSSLRVGRALNTGELFF	TGTGCCAGCAGTTCACTACGCGTTGGAAGGGCCCTGAACACCGGGGAGCTGTTTTTT
TRBV6-1	TRBJ1-1	-	-	CASRTDVMNTEAFF	TGTGCCAGCAGGACAGACGTCATGAACACTGAAGCTTTCTTT
TRBV6-2/TRBV6-3	TRBJ1-1	-	-	CASSYGLVTEAFF	TGTGCCAGCAGTTACGGGTTGGTCACTGAAGCTTTCTTT
TRBV19	TRBJ1-2	-	-	CASTPTSRGRRTYGYTF	TGTGCCAGTACCCCAACCAGCCGGGGACGCCGGACCTATGGCTACACCTTC
TRBV6-1	TRBJ2-1	-	-	CASRRQGTNEQFF	TGTGCCAGCAGAAGGCAGGGGACGAATGAGCAGTTCTTC
TRBV6-1	TRBJ2-2	-	TRBD1	CASTRQGGSNTGELFF	TGTGCCAGCACACGACAGGGGGGATCGAACACCGGGGAGCTGTTTTTT
TRBV7-2	TRBJ2-2	once	-	CASSLFRAGTGELFF	TGTGCCAGCAGCTTATTTCGGGCGGGCACCGGGGAGCTGTTTTTT
TRBV11-2	TRBJ1-2	-	-	CASSLGQDRRNYGYTF	TGTGCCAGCAGCTTAGGGCAGGATCGCCGTAACTATGGCTACACCTTC
TRBV11-1	TRBJ2-1	-	TRBD2	CASSGSGRGYNEQFF	TGTGCCAGCAGCGGTAGCGGGAGAGGTTACAATGAGCAGTTCTTC
TRBV6-5	TRBJ1-1	-	-	CASSYGVARWGHEAFF	TGTGCCAGCAGTTACGGGGTCGCCCGGTGGGGCCATGAAGCTTTCTTT
TRBV7-2	TRBJ1-1	-	-	CASSTPVRTEAFF	TGTGCCAGCAGCACACCGGTACGCACTGAAGCTTTCTTT
TRBV7-3	TRBJ2-3	-	-	CASSSGDSYMRTDTQYF	TGTGCCAGCAGCTCGGGGGACAGTTACATGAGGACAGATACGCAGTATTTT
TRBV19	TRBJ2-3	-	TRBD1	CASNSRDRFTDTQYF	TGTGCCAGTAACTCTCGGGACAGGTTCACAGATACGCAGTATTTT
TRBV10-3	TRBJ2-7	-	TRBD1	CAITDRESYEQYF	TGTGCCATCACCGACAGGGAGTCCTACGAGCAGTACTTC
TRBV18	TRBJ2-7	-	TRBD1	CASSPPGQGGYEQYF	TGTGCCAGCTCACCACCGGGACAGGGTGGCTACGAGCAGTACTTC
TRBV28	TRBJ1-6	-	-	CASSSEVIGPISPPLHF	TGTGCCAGCAGTTCTGAGGTAATCGGGCCGATCTCTCCACCCCTCCACTTT
TRBV12-3/TRBV12-4	TRBJ1-1	few	-	CASISRPEATEAFF	TGTGCCAGCATCTCCCGCCCCGAGGCCACTGAAGCTTTCTTT
TRBV27	TRBJ1-2	-	-	CASSFSPYLNPPGYTF	TGTGCCAGCAGTTTTTCCCCCTATTTGAATCCCCCCGGCTACACCTTC
TRBV12-3/TRBV12-4	TRBJ1-1	-	TRBD1	CASSYTRDRGGTEAFF	TGTGCCAGCAGTTACACAAGGGACAGGGGCGGAACTGAAGCTTTCTTT
TRBV24-1	TRBJ1-5	-	-	CATSDRTDQPQHF	TGTGCCACCAGTGATCGGACAGATCAGCCCCAGCATTTT
TRBV15	TRBJ1-6	-	-	CATSRDGMTPLHF	TGTGCCACCAGCAGAGATGGGATGACACCCCTCCACTTT
TRBV2	TRBJ2-3	-	-	CASSATGTDTQYF	TGTGCCAGCAGTGCAACAGGGACAGATACGCAGTATTTT
TRBV14	TRBJ1-5	few	TRBD1	CASSQTGGGNQPQHF	TGTGCCAGCAGTCAGACAGGGGGTGGTAATCAGCCCCAGCATTTT
TRBV27	TRBJ1-3	-	-	CASDDPDGPGNTIYF	TGTGCCAGCGACGACCCTGATGGTCCTGGAAACACCATATATTTT
TRBV19	TRBJ2-3	-	-	CASSPATDTQYF	TGTGCCAGTAGCCCGGCCACAGATACGCAGTATTTT
TRBV20-1	TRBJ1-1	-	-	CSASLVDTEAFF	TGCAGTGCTAGTCTGGTGGACACTGAAGCTTTCTTT
TRBV7-6	TRBJ2-3	-	TRBD2	CASSLAGGILAGKGDTQYF	TGTGCCAGCAGCTTAGCGGGAGGAATACTAGCGGGGAAAGGGGATACGCAGTATTTT
TRBV7-2	TRBJ2-2	-	-	CASRWTENTGELFF	TGTGCCAGCAGATGGACGGAGAACACCGGGGAGCTGTTTTTT
TRBV12-3/TRBV12-4	TRBJ1-1	-	-	CASRRTANTEAFF	TGTGCCAGCAGGAGGACGGCGAACACTGAAGCTTTCTTT
TRBV7-3	TRBJ2-2	-	-	CASSLDRNTGELFF	TGTGCCAGCAGCTTAGACCGGAACACCGGGGAGCTGTTTTTT
TRBV5-1	TRBJ1-6	-	-	CASSIKEDSPLHF	TGCGCCAGCAGCATAAAGGAGGATTCACCCCTCCACTTT
TRBV7-2	TRBJ2-5	-	-	CASSLEGRGETQYF	TGTGCCAGCAGCCTCGAGGGGCGGGGAGAGACCCAGTACTTC
TRBV5-4	TRBJ2-3	few	TRBD1	CASSWRTGKTDTQYF	TGTGCCAGCAGCTGGAGGACAGGGAAGACAGATACGCAGTATTTT
TRBV5-1	TRBJ2-3	-	TRBD1	CASSSGQSTDTQYF	TGCGCCAGCAGCTCGGGACAGAGCACAGATACGCAGTATTTT
TRBV20-1	TRBJ2-1	-	-	CSASGSSYNEQFF	TGCAGTGCTAGCGGGAGTTCCTACAATGAGCAGTTCTTC
TRBV20-1	TRBJ2-1	-	TRBD2	CSARDALAAKSSYNEQFF	TGCAGTGCTAGAGATGCACTAGCGGCTAAGAGCTCCTACAATGAGCAGTTCTTC
TRBV7-2	TRBJ1-4	few	-	CASSLGGTNEKLFF	TGTGCCAGCAGCTTAGGGGGAACTAATGAAAAACTGTTTTTT
TRBV20-1	TRBJ2-5	-	TRBD2	CSAISSGTDQETQYF	TGCAGTGCCATTTCAAGCGGGACGGATCAAGAGACCCAGTACTTC
TRBV7-9	TRBJ1-1	few	-	CASSLVWTEAFF	TGTGCCAGCAGCTTGGTTTGGACTGAAGCTTTCTTT
TRBV5-1	TRBJ2-2	-	-	CASSNRGRDGELFF	TGCGCCAGCAGCAACCGGGGCCGGGACGGGGAGCTGTTTTTT
TRBV2	TRBJ1-1	-	-	CASNRGAPSTEAFF	TGTGCCAGCAATCGGGGGGCGCCGTCCACTGAAGCTTTCTTT
TRBV19	TRBJ1-1	-	-	CASSPRDHTEAFF	TGTGCCAGTAGCCCCCGGGACCACACTGAAGCTTTCTTT
TRBV30	TRBJ2-7	few	-	CAWSVPRRPYEQYF	TGTGCCTGGAGTGTACCACGTCGACCCTACGAGCAGTACTTC
TRBV7-2	TRBJ2-7	-	TRBD1	CASSSRTGGMHEQYF	TGTGCCAGCAGCTCCCGGACAGGGGGGATGCACGAGCAGTACTTC
TRBV12-3/TRBV12-4	TRBJ2-7	-	-	CASSLGVEQYF	TGTGCCAGCAGTTTGGGGGTTGAGCAGTACTTC
TRBV28	TRBJ1-2	-	-	CASSLGSGAGYGYTF	TGTGCCAGCAGTTTAGGCTCGGGGGCGGGCTATGGCTACACCTTC
TRBV6-2/TRBV6-3	TRBJ2-5	-	-	CASSYSGVQETQYF	TGTGCCAGCAGTTACTCGGGGGTCCAAGAGACCCAGTACTTC
TRBV4-2	TRBJ2-1	-	TRBD2	CASSRGAGRVDNEQFF	TGTGCCAGCAGCCGCGGAGCGGGGAGGGTGGACAATGAGCAGTTCTTC
TRBV19	TRBJ1-1	-	-	CASSIDEGPNTEAFF	TGTGCCAGTAGTATAGACGAGGGACCTAACACTGAAGCTTTCTTT
TRBV10-3	TRBJ1-2	-	-	CAISEQDYYGYTF	TGTGCCATCAGCGAACAGGACTACTATGGCTACACCTTC
TRBV19	TRBJ2-2	few	TRBD2	CASSPGGLNTGELFF	TGTGCCAGTAGTCCGGGGGGACTGAACACCGGGGAGCTGTTTTTT